The TCR beta chain described here comes from a study of cytomegalovirus exposure and HLA in healthy donors. The overall study: Previous work identified roughly 110 million unique TCR beta sequences from roughly 180 million T cells.

A multiplex PCR was run with 60 Vbeta primers and 13 Jbeta primers. The data were produced by immunoSEQ multiplex PCR, yet TCRdb's version contains in-frame clones alone and is incomplete. The sample carries 150,000 to 200,000 clones, 75% to 80% recorded once. CDR3 length: 16 residues. Trimming removed 1 base from V and 4 bases from J, with 17 bases in between. Germline assignment: CDR1 SGDLS and CDR2 YYNGEE. Notes on this clone: The antigen is unknown.

Findings of the study overall: It is likely that the observed cluster of highly shared sequence variants was a sequencing artifact. A later analysis found TCR association rates differed by HLA locus, highest for DRB1 and lowest for HLA-C.

This TCR came from a middle-aged woman in good health and CMV-seronegative. Sequenced sample: PBMCs. This chain joins TRBV9 and TRBJ2-5; D is possibly TRBD1 (6 bases). CDR3 bases: TGTGCCAGCAGCGTAACGGCAGGGGTCGTGACAGAGACCCAGTACTTC. Translating gives CASSVTAGVVTETQYF.